This note documents a single T cell receptor (beta chain) sequence. The data derive from a study of cytomegalovirus exposure and HLA in healthy donors. CDR3 size: 14 residues. Trimming left V 8 bases short and J 3 bases short, with 16 bases between. The germline gives CDR1 SNHLY, CDR2 FYNNEI. The study ran its PCR with 60 Vbeta and 13 Jbeta primers. Clones were sequenced by immunoSEQ multiplex PCR, and TCRdb holds only the in-frame ones, with some missing. The sample has roughly 36,000 clones, and its top ten clones hold around 3.2%. This chain links TRBV2 with TRBJ1-1, with D possibly matching TRBD1 (5 bases). This clonotype was sampled from a young woman in good health and CMV-seropositive. Sequencing was carried out using PBMCs. The CDR3 sequence: CASDRTGHDTEAFF. CDR3 DNA: TGTGCCAGCGACCGAACAGGCCATGACACTGAAGCTTTCTTT.